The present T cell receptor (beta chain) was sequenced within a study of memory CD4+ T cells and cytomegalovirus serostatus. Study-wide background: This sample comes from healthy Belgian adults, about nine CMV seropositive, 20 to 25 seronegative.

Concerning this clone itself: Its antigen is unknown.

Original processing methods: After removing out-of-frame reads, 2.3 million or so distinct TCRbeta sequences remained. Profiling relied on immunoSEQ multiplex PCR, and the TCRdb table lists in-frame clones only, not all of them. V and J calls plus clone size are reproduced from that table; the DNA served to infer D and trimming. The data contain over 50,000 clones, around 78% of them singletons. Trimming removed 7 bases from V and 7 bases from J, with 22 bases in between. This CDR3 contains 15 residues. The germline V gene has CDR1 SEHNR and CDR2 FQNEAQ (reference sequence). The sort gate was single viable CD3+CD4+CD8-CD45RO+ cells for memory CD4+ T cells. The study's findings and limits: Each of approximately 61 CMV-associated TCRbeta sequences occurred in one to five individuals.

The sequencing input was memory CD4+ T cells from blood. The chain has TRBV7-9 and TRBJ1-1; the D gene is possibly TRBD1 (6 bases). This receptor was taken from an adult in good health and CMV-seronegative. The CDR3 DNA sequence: TGTGCCAGCATCAAATCCGCAGTCAGGGGCCTTGAAGCTTTCTTT. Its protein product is CASIKSAVRGLEAFF.